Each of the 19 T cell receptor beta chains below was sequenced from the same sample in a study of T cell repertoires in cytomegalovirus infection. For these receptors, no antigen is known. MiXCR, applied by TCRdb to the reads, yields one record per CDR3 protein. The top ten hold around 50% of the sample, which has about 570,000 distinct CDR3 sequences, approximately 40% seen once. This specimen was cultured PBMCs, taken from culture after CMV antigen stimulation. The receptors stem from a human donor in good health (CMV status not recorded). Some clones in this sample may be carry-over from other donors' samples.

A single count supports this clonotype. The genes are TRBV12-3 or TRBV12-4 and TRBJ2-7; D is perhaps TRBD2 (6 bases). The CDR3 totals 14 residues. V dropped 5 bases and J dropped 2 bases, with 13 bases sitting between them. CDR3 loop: CASSAGTSAYEQYF. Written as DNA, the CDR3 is TGTGCCAGCAGTGCCGGGACTTCCGCCTACGAGCAGTACTTC.

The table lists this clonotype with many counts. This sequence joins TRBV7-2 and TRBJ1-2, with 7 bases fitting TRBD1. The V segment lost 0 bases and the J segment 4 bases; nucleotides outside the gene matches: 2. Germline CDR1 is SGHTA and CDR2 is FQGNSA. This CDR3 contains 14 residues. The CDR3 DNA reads TGTGCCAGCAGCTTAGCGACAGGGACCTATGGCTACACCTTC. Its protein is CASSLATGTYGYTF.

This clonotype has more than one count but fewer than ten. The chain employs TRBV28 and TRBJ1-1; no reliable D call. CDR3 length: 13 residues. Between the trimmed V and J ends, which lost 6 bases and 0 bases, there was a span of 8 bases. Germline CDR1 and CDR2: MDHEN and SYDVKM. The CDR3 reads CASRTSMNTEAFF. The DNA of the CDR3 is TGTGCCAGCAGGACGAGCATGAACACTGAAGCTTTCTTT. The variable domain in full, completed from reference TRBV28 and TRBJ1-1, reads DVKVTQSSRYLVKRTGEKVFLECVQDMDHENMFWYRQDPGLGLRLIYFSYDVKMKEKGDIPEGYSVSREKKERFSLILESASTNQTSMYLCASRTSMNTEAFFGQGTRLTVV.

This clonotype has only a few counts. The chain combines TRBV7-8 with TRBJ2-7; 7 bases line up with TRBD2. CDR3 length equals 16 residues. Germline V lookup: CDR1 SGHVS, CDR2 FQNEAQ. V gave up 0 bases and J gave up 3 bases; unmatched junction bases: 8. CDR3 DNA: TGTGCCAGCAGCTTAGCGCTAACTAGCGCTATCTACGAGCAGTACTTC. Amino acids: CASSLALTSAIYEQYF.

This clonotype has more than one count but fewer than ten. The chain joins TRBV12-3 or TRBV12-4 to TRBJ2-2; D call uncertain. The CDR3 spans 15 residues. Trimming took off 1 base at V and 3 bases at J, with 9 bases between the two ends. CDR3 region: CASSLEWSYTGELFF. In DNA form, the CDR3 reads TGTGCCAGCAGTTTAGAATGGTCGTACACCGGGGAGCTGTTTTTT.

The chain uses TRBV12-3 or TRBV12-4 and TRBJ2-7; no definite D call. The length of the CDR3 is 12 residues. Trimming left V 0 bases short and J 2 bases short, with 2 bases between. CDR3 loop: CASSLAAYEQYF. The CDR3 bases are TGTGCCAGCAGTTTAGCGGCCTACGAGCAGTACTTC.

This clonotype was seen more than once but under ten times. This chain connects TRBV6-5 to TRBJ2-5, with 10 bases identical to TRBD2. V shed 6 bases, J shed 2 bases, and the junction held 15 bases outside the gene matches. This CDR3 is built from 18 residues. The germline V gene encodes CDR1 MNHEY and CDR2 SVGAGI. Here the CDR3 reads CASSQSPGGAGGQETQYF. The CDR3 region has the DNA TGTGCCAGCAGCCAAAGCCCCGGTGGAGCGGGAGGGCAAGAGACCCAGTACTTC.

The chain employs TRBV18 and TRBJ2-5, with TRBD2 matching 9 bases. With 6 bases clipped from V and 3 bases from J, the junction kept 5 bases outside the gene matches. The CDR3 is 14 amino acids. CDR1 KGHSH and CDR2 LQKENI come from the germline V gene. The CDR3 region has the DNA TGTGCCAGCTCGCGTTCTAGCGGGAAAGAGACCCAGTACTTC. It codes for CASSRSSGKETQYF.

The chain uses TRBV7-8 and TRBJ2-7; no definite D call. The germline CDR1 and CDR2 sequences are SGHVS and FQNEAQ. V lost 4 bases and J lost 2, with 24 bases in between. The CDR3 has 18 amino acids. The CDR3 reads CASSYRTAVRPQTYEQYF. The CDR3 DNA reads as TGTGCCAGCAGCTATAGGACGGCCGTCAGGCCTCAAACCTACGAGCAGTACTTC.

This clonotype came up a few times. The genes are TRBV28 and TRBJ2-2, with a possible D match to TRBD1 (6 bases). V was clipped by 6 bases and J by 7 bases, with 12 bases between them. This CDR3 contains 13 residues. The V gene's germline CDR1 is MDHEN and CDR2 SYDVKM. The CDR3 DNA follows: TGTGCCAGCAGGCTACAGGGCTTCGGGGAGCTGTTTTTT. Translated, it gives CASRLQGFGELFF. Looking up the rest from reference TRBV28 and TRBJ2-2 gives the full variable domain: DVKVTQSSRYLVKRTGEKVFLECVQDMDHENMFWYRQDPGLGLRLIYFSYDVKMKEKGDIPEGYSVSREKKERFSLILESASTNQTSMYLCASRLQGFGELFFGEGSRLTVL.

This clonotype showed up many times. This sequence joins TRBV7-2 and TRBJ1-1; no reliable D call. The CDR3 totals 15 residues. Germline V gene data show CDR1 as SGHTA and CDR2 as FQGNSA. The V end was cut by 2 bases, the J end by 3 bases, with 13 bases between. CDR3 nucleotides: TGTGCCAGCAGCTTAAGGTTGATATTGGACACTGAAGCTTTCTTT. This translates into CASSLRLILDTEAFF. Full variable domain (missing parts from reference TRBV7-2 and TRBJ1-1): GAGVSQSPSNKVTEKGKDVELRCDPISGHTALYWYRQSLGQGLEFLIYFQGNSAPDKSGLPSDRFSAERTGGSVSTLTIQRTQQEDSAVYLCASSLRLILDTEAFFGQGTRLTVV.

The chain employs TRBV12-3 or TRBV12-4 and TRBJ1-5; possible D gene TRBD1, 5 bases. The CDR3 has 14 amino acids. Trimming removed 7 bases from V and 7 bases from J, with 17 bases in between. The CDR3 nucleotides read TGTGCCAGCACCTTCGGGGGTATTCGGCAGCCCCAGCATTTT. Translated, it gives CASTFGGIRQPQHF.

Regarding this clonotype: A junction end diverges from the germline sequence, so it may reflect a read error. The CDR3 protein is CASREGGLGGYTF. As DNA, the CDR3 is TGTGCCAGCAGAGAAGGGGGTCTGGGTGGCTACACCTTC. The chain uses TRBV6-1 and TRBJ1-2; the D gene is possibly TRBD1 (6 bases). This CDR3 is built from 13 residues. Per the germline V gene, CDR1 is MNHNS and CDR2 is SASEGT.

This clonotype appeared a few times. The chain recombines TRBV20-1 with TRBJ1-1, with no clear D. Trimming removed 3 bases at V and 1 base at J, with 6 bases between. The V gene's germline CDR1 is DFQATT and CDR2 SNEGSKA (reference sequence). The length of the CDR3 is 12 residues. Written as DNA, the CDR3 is TGCAGTGCTAGTTCAGGGAACACTGAAGCTTTCTTT. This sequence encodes CSASSGNTEAFF.

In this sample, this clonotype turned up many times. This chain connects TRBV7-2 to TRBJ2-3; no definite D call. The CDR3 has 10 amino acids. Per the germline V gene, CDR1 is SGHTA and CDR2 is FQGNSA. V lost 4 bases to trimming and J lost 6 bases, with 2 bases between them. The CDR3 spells CASSYDTQYF. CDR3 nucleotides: TGTGCCAGCAGCTACGATACGCAGTATTTT. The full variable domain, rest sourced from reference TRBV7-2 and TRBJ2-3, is GAGVSQSPSNKVTEKGKDVELRCDPISGHTALYWYRQSLGQGLEFLIYFQGNSAPDKSGLPSDRFSAERTGGSVSTLTIQRTQQEDSAVYLCASSYDTQYFGPGTRLTVL.

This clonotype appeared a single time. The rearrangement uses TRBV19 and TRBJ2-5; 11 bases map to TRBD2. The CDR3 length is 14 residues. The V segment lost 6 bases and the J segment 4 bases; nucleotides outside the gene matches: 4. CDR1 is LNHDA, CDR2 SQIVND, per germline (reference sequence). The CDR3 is CASRLAGARETQYF. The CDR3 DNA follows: TGTGCCAGTAGACTAGCGGGGGCAAGAGAGACCCAGTACTTC.

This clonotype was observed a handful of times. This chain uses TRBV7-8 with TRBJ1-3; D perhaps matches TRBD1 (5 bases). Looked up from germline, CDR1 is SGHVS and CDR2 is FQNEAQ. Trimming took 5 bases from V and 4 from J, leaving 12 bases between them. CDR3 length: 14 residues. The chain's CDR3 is CASSAGLLGNTIYF. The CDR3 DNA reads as TGTGCCAGCAGCGCGGGACTGTTGGGAAACACCATATATTTT.

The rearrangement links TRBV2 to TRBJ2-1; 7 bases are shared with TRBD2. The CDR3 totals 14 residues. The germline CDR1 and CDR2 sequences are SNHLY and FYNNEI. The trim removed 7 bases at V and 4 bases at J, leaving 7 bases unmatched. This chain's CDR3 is CASTGTTDYNEQFF. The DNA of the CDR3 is TGTGCCAGCACCGGGACTACCGATTACAATGAGCAGTTCTTC.

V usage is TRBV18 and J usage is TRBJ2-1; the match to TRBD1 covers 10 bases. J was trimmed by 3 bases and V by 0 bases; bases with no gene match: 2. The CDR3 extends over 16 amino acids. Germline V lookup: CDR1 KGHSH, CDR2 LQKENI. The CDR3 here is CASSPPGDRGYNEQFF. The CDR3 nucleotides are TGTGCCAGCTCACCACCGGGGGACAGGGGCTACAATGAGCAGTTCTTC.